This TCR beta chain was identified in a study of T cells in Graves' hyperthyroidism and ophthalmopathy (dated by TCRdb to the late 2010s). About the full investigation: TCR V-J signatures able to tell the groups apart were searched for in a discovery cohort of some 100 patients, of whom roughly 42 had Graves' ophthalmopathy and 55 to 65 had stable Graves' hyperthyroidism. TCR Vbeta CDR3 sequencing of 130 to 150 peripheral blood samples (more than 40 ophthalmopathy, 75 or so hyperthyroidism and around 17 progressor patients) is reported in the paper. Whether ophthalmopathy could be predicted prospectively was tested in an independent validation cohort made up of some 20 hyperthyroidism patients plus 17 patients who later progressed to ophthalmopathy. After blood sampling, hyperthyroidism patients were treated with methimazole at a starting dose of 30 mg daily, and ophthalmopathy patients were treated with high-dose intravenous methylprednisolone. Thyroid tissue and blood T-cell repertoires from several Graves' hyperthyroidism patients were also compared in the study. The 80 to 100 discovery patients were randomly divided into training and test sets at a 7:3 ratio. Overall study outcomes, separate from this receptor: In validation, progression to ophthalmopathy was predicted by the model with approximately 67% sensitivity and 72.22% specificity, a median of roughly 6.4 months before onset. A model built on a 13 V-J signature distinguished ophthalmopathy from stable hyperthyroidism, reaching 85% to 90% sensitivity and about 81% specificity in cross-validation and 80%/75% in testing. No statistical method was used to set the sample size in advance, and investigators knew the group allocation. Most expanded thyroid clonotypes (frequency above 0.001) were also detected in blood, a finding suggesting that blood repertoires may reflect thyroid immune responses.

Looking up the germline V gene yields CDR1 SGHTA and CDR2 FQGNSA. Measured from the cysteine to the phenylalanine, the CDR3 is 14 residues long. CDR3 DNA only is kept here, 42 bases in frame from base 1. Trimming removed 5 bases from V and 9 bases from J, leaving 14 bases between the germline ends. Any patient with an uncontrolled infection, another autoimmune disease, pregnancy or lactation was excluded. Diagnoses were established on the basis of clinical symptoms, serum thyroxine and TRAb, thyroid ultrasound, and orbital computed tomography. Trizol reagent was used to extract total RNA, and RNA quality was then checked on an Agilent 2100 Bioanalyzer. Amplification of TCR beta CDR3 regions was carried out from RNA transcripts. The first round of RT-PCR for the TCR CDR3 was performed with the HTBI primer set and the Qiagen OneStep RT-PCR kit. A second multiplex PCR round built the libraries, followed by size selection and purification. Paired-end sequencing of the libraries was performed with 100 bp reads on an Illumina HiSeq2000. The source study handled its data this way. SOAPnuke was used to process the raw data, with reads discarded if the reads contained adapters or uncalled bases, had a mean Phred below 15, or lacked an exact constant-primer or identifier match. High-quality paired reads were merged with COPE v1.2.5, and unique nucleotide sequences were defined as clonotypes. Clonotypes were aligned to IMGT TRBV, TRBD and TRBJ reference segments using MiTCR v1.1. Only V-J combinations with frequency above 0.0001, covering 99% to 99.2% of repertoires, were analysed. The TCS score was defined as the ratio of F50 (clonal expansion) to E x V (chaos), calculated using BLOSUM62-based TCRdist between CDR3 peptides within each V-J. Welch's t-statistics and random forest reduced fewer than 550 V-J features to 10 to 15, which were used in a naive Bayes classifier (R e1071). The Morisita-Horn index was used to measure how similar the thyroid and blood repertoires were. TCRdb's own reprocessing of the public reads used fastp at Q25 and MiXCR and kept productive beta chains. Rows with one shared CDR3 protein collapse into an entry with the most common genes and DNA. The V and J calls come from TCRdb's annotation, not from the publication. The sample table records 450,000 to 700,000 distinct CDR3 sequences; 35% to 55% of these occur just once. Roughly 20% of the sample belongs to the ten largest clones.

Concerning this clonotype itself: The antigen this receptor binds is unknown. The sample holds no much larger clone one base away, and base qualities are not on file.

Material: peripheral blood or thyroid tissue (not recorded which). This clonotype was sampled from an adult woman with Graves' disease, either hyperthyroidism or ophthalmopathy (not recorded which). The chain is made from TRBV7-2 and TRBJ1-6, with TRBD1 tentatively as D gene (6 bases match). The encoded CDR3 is CASSGYGGLSPLHF. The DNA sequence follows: TGTGCCAGCAGCGGCTACGGGGGGCTTTCACCCCTCCACTTT.